A selection of T cell receptor beta chains follows, all from one sample in a study of cytomegalovirus exposure and HLA in healthy donors. Method: immunoSEQ multiplex PCR; TCRdb's copy keeps in-frame clones and lacks some. The table lists around 150,000 clones, roughly 80% of them singletons, with approximately 6.7% in the top ten. Specimen: PBMCs. The receptors stem from a male donor in good health and CMV-seropositive. The CDR3 runs from the conserved cysteine through the conserved F or W. D genes are given only for firm matches. Size tells how often a clone was seen (once, few, many) or the class of an expanded clone, and some rows leave it out.

CDR3: CSVGTASYEQYF
DNA: TGCAGCGTTGGGACAGCATCCTACGAGCAGTACTTC
size: -
J: TRBJ2-7
D: -
V: TRBV29-1

CDR3: CASSSGSSGGYNGQFF
DNA: TGTGCCAGCAGCTCGGGATCTAGCGGGGGTTACAATGGGCAGTTCTTC
size: -
J: TRBJ2-1
D: TRBD2
V: TRBV5-4

CDR3: CSVYPPRRGANPINYGYTF
DNA: TGCAGCGTTTATCCACCTCGGAGGGGAGCGAATCCTATTAACTATGGCTACACCTTC
size: -
J: TRBJ1-2
D: -
V: TRBV29-1

CDR3: CASSQGTGYDSMNTEAFF
DNA: TGCGCCAGCAGCCAAGGTACAGGGTATGACTCCATGAACACTGAAGCTTTCTTT
size: -
J: TRBJ1-1
D: -
V: TRBV4-1

CDR3: CASSLQGPKYF
DNA: TGTGCCAGCAGCTTACAGGGTCCGAAGTACTTC
size: once
J: TRBJ2-7
D: -
V: TRBV7-2

CDR3: CASSLRRNTGELFF
DNA: TGTGCCAGCAGCTTACGGAGGAACACCGGGGAGCTGTTTTTT
size: once
J: TRBJ2-2
D: -
V: TRBV7-9

CDR3: CASSPGQITGELFF
DNA: TGTGCCAGCAGTCCTGGACAGATCACCGGGGAGCTGTTTTTT
size: -
J: TRBJ2-2
D: -
V: TRBV6-6

CDR3: CASSWTPGNNQPQHF
DNA: TGCGCCAGCAGCTGGACACCAGGGAACAATCAGCCCCAGCATTTT
size: -
J: TRBJ1-5
D: -
V: TRBV5-1

CDR3: CASITLGQGAGGYTF
DNA: TGTGCCAGCATTACTCTAGGACAGGGGGCCGGCGGCTACACCTTC
size: -
J: TRBJ1-2
D: TRBD1
V: TRBV6-5

CDR3: CASSLALEGRGADTEAFF
DNA: TGTGCCAGCAGCTTAGCGCTGGAGGGAAGAGGTGCGGACACTGAAGCTTTCTTT
size: -
J: TRBJ1-1
D: -
V: TRBV7-9

CDR3: CASSTRTGLNEQFF
DNA: TGTGCCAGCAGTACACGGACTGGCCTTAATGAGCAGTTCTTC
size: -
J: TRBJ2-1
D: -
V: TRBV6-6

CDR3: CASGLGELSGNTIYF
DNA: TGTGCTAGTGGTTTAGGAGAACTCTCTGGAAACACCATATATTTT
size: -
J: TRBJ1-3
D: -
V: TRBV12-5

CDR3: CASSAGQGSTSGELFF
DNA: TGTGCCAGCAGCGCGGGACAGGGTTCGACCTCCGGGGAGCTGTTTTTT
size: -
J: TRBJ2-2
D: TRBD1
V: TRBV6-6

CDR3: CASSQVGLADQFF
DNA: TGTGCCAGCTCTCAAGTGGGACTAGCGGATCAGTTCTTC
size: -
J: TRBJ2-1
D: TRBD2
V: TRBV18

CDR3: CASSPTWDLAVNYGYTF
DNA: TGTGCCAGCAGCCCCACGTGGGACTTAGCGGTGAACTATGGCTACACCTTC
size: -
J: TRBJ1-2
D: -
V: TRBV5-6

CDR3: CASSPGGAGETQYF
DNA: TGTGCCAGCAGCCCAGGGGGCGCGGGGGAGACCCAGTACTTC
size: once
J: TRBJ2-5
D: TRBD1
V: TRBV14

CDR3: CASSSVGKQFF
DNA: TGTGCCAGCAGCTCGGTCGGTAAGCAGTTCTTC
size: -
J: TRBJ2-1
D: -
V: TRBV7-9